What follows is one T cell receptor beta chain and its context. This sample stems from a study of sequential checkpoint blockade in melanoma. CDR3 length: 13 residues. Per germline, CDR1 MNHEY and CDR2 SMNVEV (reference sequence). Treatment: randomized to nivolumab then ipilimumab (arm A) or the reverse (arm B). The repertoire was sequenced with immunoSEQ multiplex PCR; TCRdb's copy has only in-frame clones and lacks some. This table has more than 15,000 clones, 70% to 80% appearing once. This chain connects TRBV27 to TRBJ2-5, with TRBD2 matching 7 bases. The end of the DNA is better explained by TRBJ2-7, so the J call may be wrong. The sample in question was CD8+ T cells sorted from blood (inferred from file names), obtained from a patient given nivolumab and ipilimumab in sequence. This clonotype was obtained from a human donor with melanoma. The CDR3 nucleotides are TGTGCCAGCAGTCTGGGGGGGGACTACGAGCAGTACTTC. As protein: CASSLGGDYEQYF.